These 4 T cell receptor beta chains were sequenced from one sample in a study of T cell changes during pregnancy in multiple sclerosis. Using immunoSEQ multiplex PCR, the repertoire was profiled, and TCRdb retains in-frame clones only, with some absent. Here the sample spans 65,000 to 85,000 clones, roughly 88% being singletons. Material: peripheral blood, obtained after pregnancy. Every receptor here comes from a female donor in good health, enrolled as a control in a pregnancy study.

The DNA of the CDR3 is TGTGCCAGCAGCTACCGGGGACTAGACTCCTACAATGAGCAGTTCTTC. It is translated as CASSYRGLDSYNEQFF. J is TRBJ2-1 and V is TRBV9; 8 bases match TRBD2. This CDR3 contains 16 residues. CDR1 is SGDLS, CDR2 YYNGEE, per germline. The trim removed 4 bases at V and 0 bases at J, leaving 6 bases unmatched.

The chain recombines TRBV9 with TRBJ1-5; tentatively, D is TRBD1 (6 bases). In germline, CDR1 is SGDLS, CDR2 YYNGEE. Trimming left V 4 bases short and J 5 bases short, with 13 bases between. CDR3 size: 14 residues. CDR3 nucleotides: TGTGCCAGCAGCATAACAGGGATGGATCAGCCCCAGCATTTT. Protein product: CASSITGMDQPQHF. Complete variable domain (other parts from reference TRBV9 and TRBJ1-5): DSGVTQTPKHLITATGQRVTLRCSPRSGDLSVYWYQQSLDQGLQFLIQYYNGEERAKGNILERFSAQQFPDLHSELNLSSLELGDSALYFCASSITGMDQPQHFGDGTRLSIL.

The chain links TRBV6-5 to TRBJ1-1; D may be TRBD1 (6 bases). This CDR3 region has 14 residues. The V gene's germline CDR1 is MNHEY and CDR2 SVGAGI. Trimming removed 6 bases from V and 5 bases from J, with 16 bases in between. In DNA, the CDR3 is TGTGCCAGCAGCCGAACAGGGAGGGGGACTGAAGCTTTCTTT. This codes for CASSRTGRGTEAFF.

The chain links TRBV6-1 to TRBJ1-2; D is possibly TRBD1 (5 bases). V dropped 10 bases and J dropped 4 bases, with 19 bases sitting between them. This CDR3 spans 14 amino acids. Germline V gives CDR1 MNHNS, CDR2 SASEGT. The CDR3 spells CATRKDIATYGYTF. CDR3 coding DNA: TGTGCCACCAGAAAGGACATCGCAACCTATGGCTACACCTTC.